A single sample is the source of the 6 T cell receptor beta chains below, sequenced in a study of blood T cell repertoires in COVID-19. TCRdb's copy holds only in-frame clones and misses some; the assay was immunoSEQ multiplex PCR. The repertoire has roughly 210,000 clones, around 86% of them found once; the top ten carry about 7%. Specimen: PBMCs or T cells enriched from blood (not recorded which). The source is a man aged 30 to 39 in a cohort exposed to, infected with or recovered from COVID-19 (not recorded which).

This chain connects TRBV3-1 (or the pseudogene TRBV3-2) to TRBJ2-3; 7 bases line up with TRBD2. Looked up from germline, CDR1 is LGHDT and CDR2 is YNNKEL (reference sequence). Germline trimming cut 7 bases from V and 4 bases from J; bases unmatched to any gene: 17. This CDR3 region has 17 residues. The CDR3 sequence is CASTFWGRGLDPDTQYF. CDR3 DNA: TGTGCCAGCACCTTCTGGGGGAGGGGTTTAGATCCAGATACGCAGTATTTT.

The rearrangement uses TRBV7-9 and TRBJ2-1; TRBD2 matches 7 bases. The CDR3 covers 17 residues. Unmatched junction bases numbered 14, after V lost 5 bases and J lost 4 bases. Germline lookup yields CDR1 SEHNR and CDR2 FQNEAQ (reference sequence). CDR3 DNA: TGTGCCAGCAGCCTAATGGGTGTTAGCGGGTTGTACAATGAGCAGTTCTTC. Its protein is CASSLMGVSGLYNEQFF.

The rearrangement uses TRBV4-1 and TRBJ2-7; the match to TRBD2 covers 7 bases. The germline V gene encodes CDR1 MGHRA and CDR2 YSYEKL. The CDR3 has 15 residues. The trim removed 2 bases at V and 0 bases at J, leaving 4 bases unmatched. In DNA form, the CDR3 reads TGCGCCAGCAGCCAAACCGGGACTACCTCCTACGAGCAGTACTTC. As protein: CASSQTGTTSYEQYF.

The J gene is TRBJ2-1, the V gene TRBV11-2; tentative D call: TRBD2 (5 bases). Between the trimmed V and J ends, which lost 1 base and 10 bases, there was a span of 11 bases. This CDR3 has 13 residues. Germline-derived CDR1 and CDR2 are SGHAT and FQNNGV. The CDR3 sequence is CASSLAERGEQFF. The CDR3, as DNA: TGTGCCAGCAGCTTAGCCGAGAGAGGGGAGCAGTTCTTC.

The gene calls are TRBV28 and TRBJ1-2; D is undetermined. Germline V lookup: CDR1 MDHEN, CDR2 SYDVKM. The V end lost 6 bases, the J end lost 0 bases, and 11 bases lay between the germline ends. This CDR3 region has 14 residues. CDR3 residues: CASRGDLANYGYTF. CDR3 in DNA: TGTGCCAGCAGGGGAGACTTAGCTAACTATGGCTACACCTTC.

CDR3 DNA: TGTGCCAGCAATCGAGCCCGGGGGGGGAACACTGAAGCTTTCTTT. This encodes CASNRARGGNTEAFF. The V gene is TRBV11-1, the J gene TRBJ1-1; possibly TRBD1 for D (5 bases). Per the germline V gene, CDR1 is SGHAT and CDR2 is FQDESV (reference sequence). The CDR3 is made up of 15 amino acids. Trimming left V 7 bases short and J 1 base short, with 16 bases between.